This T cell receptor (beta chain) was obtained from a study of early T cells in non-severe SARS-CoV-2 infection. Study background: Whole-blood bulk RNA, unsorted, was sequenced, and chains were unpaired. General study findings and limits: VDJdb matches were skewed toward anti-spike CD8 T cell responses.

Individual cDNA molecules were tagged with unique molecular identifiers. TCRdb used MiXCR to reprocess the 5' RACE reads, holding one entry per CDR3 protein. In the table there are tens of thousands of distinct CDR3 sequences, around 6% of which are singletons. With V trimmed by 5 bases and J by 3 bases, 11 bases remained unmatched. Germline-derived CDR1 and CDR2 are SGHTA and FQGTGA. The CDR3 length is 18 residues. In its sample, this clonotype was seen many times. What it binds is unknown. This chain uses TRBV7-3 with TRBJ2-6; TRBD1 aligns across 9 bases. Sequenced sample: whole blood. The source is an adult who was a healthcare worker with PCR-confirmed SARS-CoV-2 infection or an uninfected control (not recorded which). This CDR3 is CASSQSGQGFFGANVLTF. CDR3 nucleotide sequence: TGTGCCAGCAGCCAATCGGGACAGGGCTTTTTTGGGGCCAACGTCCTGACTTTC.